The source of this TCR beta chain is a study of blood T cell repertoires in COVID-19 (dated by TCRdb to 2018 to 2021). For the study in its entirety: Samples from collaborators originated in the United States, Italy and Spain and spanned both the acute and convalescent phases of COVID-19. The prospective study material was composed of cDNA or gDNA derived from T cells, B-cell-depleted T cells, or PBMCs. Subjects who had been exposed to COVID-19, were actively infected with it, or had recovered from it provided the deeply sampled blood TCRbeta repertoires that made up the dataset. A freely available public database, intended as a resource for researchers studying the immune response to SARS-CoV-2, is where the repertoires were released. Samples were obtained from the ongoing ImmuneRACE study (first 160 participants) and from over a thousand subjects provided by 6 global collaborators. A de-identified subject ID, COVID-19 status, age in years and sex were almost always included in the sample metadata. Where available, HLA class I and class II types were obtained from metadata supplied by the sample provider rather than from assay-based typing.

Study-level results and caveats: The amount of clinical and demographic metadata varied by source and participant and was provided uncurated.

Taken from cysteine to phenylalanine, the CDR3 has 13 residues. CDR3 DNA is the only sequence kept; it has 39 bases, read in frame from the first base. V is pared back by 6 bases and J by 7 bases, with 10 bases lying between the germline termini. The germline V gene yields ENHRY for CDR1 and SYGVKD for CDR2. A second Seattle source provided samples from volunteer blood donors who had recovered from COVID-19. The collaborating institutions used their own protocols to collect whole blood in K2EDTA tubes. For TCRbeta analysis, collaborators shipped samples in one of three forms: frozen whole blood, isolated PBMCs, or DNA extracted from either of those sample types. In this sample, this clone turned up a few times. The specificity of this receptor is unknown. No clone much larger than this one lies a single base away; base qualities are absent. TCRbeta CDR3 regions were amplified from genomic DNA by means of the immunoSEQ Assay, a bias-controlled multiplex PCR. The published analysis was carried out like this. The number of nucleated cells in each sample was estimated by amplification of reference gene primers within the assay. To quantify the absolute abundance of each unique TCRbeta CDR3 rearrangement, sequence reads were collapsed and filtered. For each sample, productive Simpson clonality was calculated as the square root of Simpson's diversity index over productive rearrangements. In TCRdb, the immuneACCESS table is reduced to in-frame sequences with V and J assigned. These tables do not hold every clone; where another copy was compared, an unresolved V gene accounts for under half, and the others remain unexplained. V, J and clone size reflect that table, while D and trimming were determined from the DNA. This sample has around 280,000 clones in its table, and approximately 84% of those were observed once. The ten largest clones add up to 2.1% of the sample.

This clonotype was sampled from a woman in her thirties who had recovered from COVID-19. The source material was peripheral blood. The V gene is TRBV10-3 and the J gene is TRBJ1-6; the D gene is possibly TRBD1, with 5 bases matching. The DNA sequence is TGTGCCATCAGACAGGAGTTAAATTCACCCCTCCACTTT. Its protein reads: CAIRQELNSPLHF.